This paragraph covers one T cell receptor beta chain sequence. No antigen is known for it. No per-base quality is available; no much larger clone lies one base away. The data are from a study of cytomegalovirus exposure and HLA in healthy donors (TCRdb year 2017). Some background on the complete study: According to an earlier analysis of 587 of the donors, roughly 180 million T cells yielded some 120 million unique TCR beta sequences and 276 Gb of sequence data. Class I and class II HLA loci were covered by the typing at four-digit resolution. The number of typed donors differed by locus: about 629-630 for A, B, C, DRB1 and DQB1; approximately 540 for DQA1; approximately 610 for DPA1; and about 450 for DPB1. Across roughly 420 genotyped donors of the cohort, an average of about 240,000 unique TCR beta nucleotide sequences per donor were sequenced, and roughly 20% of those sequences were non-productive. An earlier analysis of several hundred of the donors applied high-throughput TCR beta sequencing to assess whether each TCR beta V gene segment acted as functional or pseudogenic. A later analysis re-examined previously published TCR beta repertoires from several hundred donors and added high-resolution HLA genotyping to investigate patterns of TCR occurrence. Donor age, sex, ethnicity and CMV serostatus were collected together with the repertoire data. The study aimed to test whether signatures of past pathogen exposure could be identified by cataloging public T cell receptors. The T cell repertoires of under 750 subjects were profiled by immunosequencing and related to cytomegalovirus serostatus. In addition to the first cohort of several hundred subjects, a separate validation cohort of under 150 different subjects was used. The later analysis used no new phenotypic data to find candidate immune exposures, relying instead on TCR beta sequences and their occurrence across donors. To predict cytomegalovirus infection status, the study combined high-throughput TCR immunosequencing, statistical association of individual TCRs with disease status, and machine learning. Of the roughly 410 genotyped donors, 65% to 90% were placed in the genetic ancestry cluster associated with self-reported Caucasian donors. Approximately 310 gigabases of sequencing data and approximately 85 million unique TCR sequences were included in an early release covering under 650 HLA-typed donors. A later genetic analysis took genome-wide SNP genotypes for 398 of the 666 donors and used that subset as a discovery cohort. Four or five DR-DQ haplotypes were handled as single units for association and clustering, since linkage in the cohort was strong. All discovery cohort repertoires had been generated on a single sequencing platform. What the research found in general, with its limitations: Because HLA typing was missing for some donors at each locus, association tests included only the typed subset. Sequencing depth was assumed to be roughly uniform across donors in the presence/absence analyses, though that assumption may not hold. Correlated functional status among segregating V segments might reflect linkage disequilibrium, but an unknown experimental factor could not be ruled out. Several of the top co-occurrence clusters appeared to be linked to parvovirus B19, influenza, CMV and Epstein-Barr virus, according to a later analysis. The authors suggested that the approach could potentially be extended to other disease states and immunological phenotypes. An earlier analysis of approximately 570 of the donors showed that most TCR beta V segments appeared in productive rearrangements either about 87% or about 30% of the time, which broadly matched IMGT annotations. V-gene and J-gene trimming of TCR beta chains was associated with a missense DCLRE1C variant in a later genetic analysis, and the association was replicated in an independent cohort. Some IMGT-functional V segments, including TRBV6-2 and TRBV6-3, could not be distinguished by the 87-base-pair reads and were therefore excluded. A group of highly shared sequence variants was considered likely to be a technical artifact of the sequencing pipeline. In a later analysis, most CMV-associated TCR beta chains were found to appear HLA-restricted, with HLA associations seemingly driven largely by CMV exposure. In a later analysis, some 18,000 TCR beta sequences were associated with specific HLA alleles at a false discovery rate of 0.05. When HLA alleles, especially DR and DQ, strongly co-occurred, attributing TCR associations to individual alleles was difficult. In vitro tests confirmed that three of the cytomegalovirus-associated TCR beta chains recognize cytomegalovirus antigens. The study gave a list of 150 to 200 TCR beta chains associated with cytomegalovirus. Across donors, most TCR sequences were observed very rarely, whereas some public TCRs were present in many individuals. A further reported finding was that TCR beta sequences accurately predicted the HLA-A and HLA-B alleles for most subjects in the first cohort. Compared with equally common non-associated chains, HLA-associated TCR beta chains in a later analysis were more clonally expanded and had lower generation probabilities. CMV serostatus was the only immune exposure information available for the cohort. About 17 rarely observed V segments, including chromosome 9 orphons, were excluded from the earlier analysis of about 600 of the donors because counts were too low. In a later analysis, the rate of TCR association differed among HLA loci, with DRB1 alleles having the most associated TCRs and HLA-C alleles having the fewest. In a later genetic analysis, fewer N-insertions in productive TCRs were reported among donors in an Asian-associated ancestry cluster than the roughly 700-donor mean. The classifier was reported to diagnose cytomegalovirus status with high specificity and sensitivity in both the original and validation cohorts. In this cohort, only TCR beta chains were sequenced, and detectable features were limited by the absence of alpha or paired-chain data.

The cohort was made up of approximately 670 healthy bone marrow donors. All cohort members were sampled while nominally healthy, although unrecorded immune exposures were likely present. Of the 690 or so cohort members, around 280 had positive CMV serostatus and around 350 had negative CMV serostatus, and CMV serostatus was not recorded for the donor. A peripheral blood sample was provided by each donor, and peripheral blood mononuclear cells were used for TCR beta sequencing. Genomic DNA extraction from the blood cell samples was performed with the Qiagen DNeasy Blood Extraction Kit. The germline ends are 10 bases apart after V is trimmed by 7 bases and J by 2 bases. The CDR3 runs 13 residues from the cysteine to the phenylalanine. Only CDR3 DNA is held: 39 bases, read in frame from base 1. CDR1 and CDR2 (MDHEN, SYDVKM) derive from the germline V gene. Receptors were amplified or captured by the immunoSEQ multiplex PCR assay. For the multiplex PCR, a mixture combining 60 forward primers for TCR Vbeta segments and 13 reverse primers for TCR Jbeta segments was used. The CDR3 region of rearranged TCR beta genes was amplified from genomic DNA by a multiplex PCR assay. The amplified TCR beta libraries were sequenced on the Illumina HiSeq System as 87-base-pair reads. The source study handled its data this way. In a later analysis, about 80 million unique TCR beta chains were counted across the roughly 700 repertoires, and roughly 11 million of these chains were shared by at least two donors. A nearest-neighbor algorithm error-corrected the raw reads and collapsed the reads into unique sequences, merging closely related sequences to remove PCR and sequencing errors. V, D and J gene segments were assigned by aligning CDR3 sequences to IMGT reference sequences. Each retained sequence needed at least a six-nucleotide match to both a V gene segment and a J gene segment. Rearrangements were classified as productive when the CDR3 lacked stop codons and remained in frame with V and J, and all other rearrangements were classified as non-productive. Following IMGT convention, CDR3 was defined as the stretch from the second conserved V-encoded cysteine up to the conserved J-encoded phenylalanine. Sequences without an unambiguous match to a single V gene segment were excluded from the earlier analysis of 587 of the donors. An earlier analysis of over 450 of the donors classified V segments as functional when productive rearrangements were above 56.7% and as segregating when the standard deviation between donors was above 5%. A statistical classification framework was built for diagnosing cytomegalovirus status from the catalog of TCR beta chain sequences. A later analysis assigned V and J genes by comparing TCR nucleotide sequences with IMGT/GENE-DB human TR gene sequences. A later analysis assigned CDR3 sequences and most-parsimonious VDJ recombination scenarios with the TCRdist pipeline. A later analysis defined each TCR beta chain by its CDR3 amino acid sequence plus V-gene family, and excluded reads lacking a unique V-gene family. As a way to deal with suspected cross-contamination and a sequencing artifact, a later analysis dropped 450 to 600 nucleotide sequences that were highly shared and had low generation probability. For each public chain, a later analysis derived a clonal expansion index from normalized ranks of inferred template counts within each repertoire. A later analysis computed generation probabilities with a VDJ recombination model fitted to out-of-frame rearrangements, and checked the results against IGoR. Hypergeometric tests were used in a later analysis to score TCR-TCR, TCR-HLA and TCR-CMV co-occurrence, with a repertoire-size bias correction applied to the TCR pairs. To estimate false discovery rates, a later analysis permuted the HLA or CMV assignments 20 times. A later analysis grouped co-occurring TCRs with DBSCAN, adding TCRdist sequence similarity when clustering within HLA-allele-positive subsets. Repertoires with fewer than 30,000 or more than 120,000 public chains, plus five repertoires with anomalous nucleotide sharing, were excluded from co-occurrence clustering. Held by TCRdb, this immuneACCESS table contains in-frame sequences only and omits some clones. Under half of the omission traces to an unresolved V gene where checked; the cause of the rest is unknown. The D gene and trimming were derived from the DNA, and the V and J assignments and clone size from that table. Present in this sample are about 120,000 clones, 74% of which were seen just once. The ten largest clonotypes hold 2% to 2.5% of the sample.

The sequence links TRBV28 to TRBJ2-3, with no reliable assignment of the D segment. The sequence was obtained from a human donor in good health. Sequencing was carried out using PBMCs. In nucleotide form, the sequence is TGTGCCAGCACTGGGCGAGTCACAGATACGCAGTATTTT. It codes for CASTGRVTDTQYF.